This T cell receptor beta chain was recorded in a study of identical twins. Whole-study findings and limits: Findings came from cross-sectional statistics, without long-term follow-up of donors.

V lost 4 bases and J lost 7, with 11 bases in between. In germline, CDR1 is SGHNT, CDR2 YENEEA. CDR3 size: 12 residues. This clonotype has just a few counts. The target antigen is unknown. A universal primer site was created by template switching, with the cDNA bearing unique molecular identifiers. Each CDR3 protein gets one entry after TCRdb re-called the 5' RACE reads with MiXCR. The sample has roughly 250,000 distinct CDR3 sequences, 11% to 15% seen once; the top ten hold approximately 8.2%. Sequenced input: memory (CD45RO+) T cells sorted from blood. The source is a woman between 18 and 29 years old in good health. J is TRBJ2-7 and V is TRBV11-3; no clear D. CDR3 protein: CASSYPFGEQYF. The CDR3 nucleotides read TGTGCCAGCAGCTATCCGTTTGGTGAGCAGTACTTC. The variable domain in full, completed from reference TRBV11-3 and TRBJ2-7, reads EAGVVQSPRYKIIEKKQPVAFWCNPISGHNTLYWYLQNLGQGPELLIRYENEEAVDDSQLPKDRFSAERLKGVDSTLKIQPAELGDSAVYLCASSYPFGEQYFGPGTRLTVT.